This T cell receptor (beta chain) emerged from a study of blood T cells in healthy people across ages. Study as a whole: The template switching approach captured approximately one barcoded beta molecule for every two T cells.

Combining a sample-barcoded 5' primer with a J-beta primer mix, a second PCR ran for about 7 to 11 cycles. The authors tagged each cDNA molecule using a template-switch adaptor with 12 random nucleotides. TCRdb recomputed calls from the 5' RACE reads with MiXCR, one row per CDR3 protein. The data show more than 1,000,000 distinct CDR3 sequences, 20% to 25% seen once. This clonotype was seen once. This CDR3 region has 13 residues. V lost 8 bases, J lost 1 base, and 11 bases lay in between. Per germline, CDR1 SEHNR and CDR2 FQNEAQ (reference sequence). Each of the donors had roughly 9.3 milliliters of peripheral blood drawn into EDTA-treated Vacutainer tubes. A further study also used this sample, focusing on T cells of mothers and their children. That report notes: Sample barcodes and 2-4 random nucleotides came from the second PCR's M1S primer.

The origin of this receptor is a girl aged 2-9 years in good health. The chain joins TRBV7-9 to TRBJ1-1; D ambiguous. The sample comprised blood. The chain's CDR3 is CASARPGNTEAFF. The CDR3 DNA sequence: TGTGCCAGCGCCAGACCGGGGAACACTGAAGCTTTCTTT.